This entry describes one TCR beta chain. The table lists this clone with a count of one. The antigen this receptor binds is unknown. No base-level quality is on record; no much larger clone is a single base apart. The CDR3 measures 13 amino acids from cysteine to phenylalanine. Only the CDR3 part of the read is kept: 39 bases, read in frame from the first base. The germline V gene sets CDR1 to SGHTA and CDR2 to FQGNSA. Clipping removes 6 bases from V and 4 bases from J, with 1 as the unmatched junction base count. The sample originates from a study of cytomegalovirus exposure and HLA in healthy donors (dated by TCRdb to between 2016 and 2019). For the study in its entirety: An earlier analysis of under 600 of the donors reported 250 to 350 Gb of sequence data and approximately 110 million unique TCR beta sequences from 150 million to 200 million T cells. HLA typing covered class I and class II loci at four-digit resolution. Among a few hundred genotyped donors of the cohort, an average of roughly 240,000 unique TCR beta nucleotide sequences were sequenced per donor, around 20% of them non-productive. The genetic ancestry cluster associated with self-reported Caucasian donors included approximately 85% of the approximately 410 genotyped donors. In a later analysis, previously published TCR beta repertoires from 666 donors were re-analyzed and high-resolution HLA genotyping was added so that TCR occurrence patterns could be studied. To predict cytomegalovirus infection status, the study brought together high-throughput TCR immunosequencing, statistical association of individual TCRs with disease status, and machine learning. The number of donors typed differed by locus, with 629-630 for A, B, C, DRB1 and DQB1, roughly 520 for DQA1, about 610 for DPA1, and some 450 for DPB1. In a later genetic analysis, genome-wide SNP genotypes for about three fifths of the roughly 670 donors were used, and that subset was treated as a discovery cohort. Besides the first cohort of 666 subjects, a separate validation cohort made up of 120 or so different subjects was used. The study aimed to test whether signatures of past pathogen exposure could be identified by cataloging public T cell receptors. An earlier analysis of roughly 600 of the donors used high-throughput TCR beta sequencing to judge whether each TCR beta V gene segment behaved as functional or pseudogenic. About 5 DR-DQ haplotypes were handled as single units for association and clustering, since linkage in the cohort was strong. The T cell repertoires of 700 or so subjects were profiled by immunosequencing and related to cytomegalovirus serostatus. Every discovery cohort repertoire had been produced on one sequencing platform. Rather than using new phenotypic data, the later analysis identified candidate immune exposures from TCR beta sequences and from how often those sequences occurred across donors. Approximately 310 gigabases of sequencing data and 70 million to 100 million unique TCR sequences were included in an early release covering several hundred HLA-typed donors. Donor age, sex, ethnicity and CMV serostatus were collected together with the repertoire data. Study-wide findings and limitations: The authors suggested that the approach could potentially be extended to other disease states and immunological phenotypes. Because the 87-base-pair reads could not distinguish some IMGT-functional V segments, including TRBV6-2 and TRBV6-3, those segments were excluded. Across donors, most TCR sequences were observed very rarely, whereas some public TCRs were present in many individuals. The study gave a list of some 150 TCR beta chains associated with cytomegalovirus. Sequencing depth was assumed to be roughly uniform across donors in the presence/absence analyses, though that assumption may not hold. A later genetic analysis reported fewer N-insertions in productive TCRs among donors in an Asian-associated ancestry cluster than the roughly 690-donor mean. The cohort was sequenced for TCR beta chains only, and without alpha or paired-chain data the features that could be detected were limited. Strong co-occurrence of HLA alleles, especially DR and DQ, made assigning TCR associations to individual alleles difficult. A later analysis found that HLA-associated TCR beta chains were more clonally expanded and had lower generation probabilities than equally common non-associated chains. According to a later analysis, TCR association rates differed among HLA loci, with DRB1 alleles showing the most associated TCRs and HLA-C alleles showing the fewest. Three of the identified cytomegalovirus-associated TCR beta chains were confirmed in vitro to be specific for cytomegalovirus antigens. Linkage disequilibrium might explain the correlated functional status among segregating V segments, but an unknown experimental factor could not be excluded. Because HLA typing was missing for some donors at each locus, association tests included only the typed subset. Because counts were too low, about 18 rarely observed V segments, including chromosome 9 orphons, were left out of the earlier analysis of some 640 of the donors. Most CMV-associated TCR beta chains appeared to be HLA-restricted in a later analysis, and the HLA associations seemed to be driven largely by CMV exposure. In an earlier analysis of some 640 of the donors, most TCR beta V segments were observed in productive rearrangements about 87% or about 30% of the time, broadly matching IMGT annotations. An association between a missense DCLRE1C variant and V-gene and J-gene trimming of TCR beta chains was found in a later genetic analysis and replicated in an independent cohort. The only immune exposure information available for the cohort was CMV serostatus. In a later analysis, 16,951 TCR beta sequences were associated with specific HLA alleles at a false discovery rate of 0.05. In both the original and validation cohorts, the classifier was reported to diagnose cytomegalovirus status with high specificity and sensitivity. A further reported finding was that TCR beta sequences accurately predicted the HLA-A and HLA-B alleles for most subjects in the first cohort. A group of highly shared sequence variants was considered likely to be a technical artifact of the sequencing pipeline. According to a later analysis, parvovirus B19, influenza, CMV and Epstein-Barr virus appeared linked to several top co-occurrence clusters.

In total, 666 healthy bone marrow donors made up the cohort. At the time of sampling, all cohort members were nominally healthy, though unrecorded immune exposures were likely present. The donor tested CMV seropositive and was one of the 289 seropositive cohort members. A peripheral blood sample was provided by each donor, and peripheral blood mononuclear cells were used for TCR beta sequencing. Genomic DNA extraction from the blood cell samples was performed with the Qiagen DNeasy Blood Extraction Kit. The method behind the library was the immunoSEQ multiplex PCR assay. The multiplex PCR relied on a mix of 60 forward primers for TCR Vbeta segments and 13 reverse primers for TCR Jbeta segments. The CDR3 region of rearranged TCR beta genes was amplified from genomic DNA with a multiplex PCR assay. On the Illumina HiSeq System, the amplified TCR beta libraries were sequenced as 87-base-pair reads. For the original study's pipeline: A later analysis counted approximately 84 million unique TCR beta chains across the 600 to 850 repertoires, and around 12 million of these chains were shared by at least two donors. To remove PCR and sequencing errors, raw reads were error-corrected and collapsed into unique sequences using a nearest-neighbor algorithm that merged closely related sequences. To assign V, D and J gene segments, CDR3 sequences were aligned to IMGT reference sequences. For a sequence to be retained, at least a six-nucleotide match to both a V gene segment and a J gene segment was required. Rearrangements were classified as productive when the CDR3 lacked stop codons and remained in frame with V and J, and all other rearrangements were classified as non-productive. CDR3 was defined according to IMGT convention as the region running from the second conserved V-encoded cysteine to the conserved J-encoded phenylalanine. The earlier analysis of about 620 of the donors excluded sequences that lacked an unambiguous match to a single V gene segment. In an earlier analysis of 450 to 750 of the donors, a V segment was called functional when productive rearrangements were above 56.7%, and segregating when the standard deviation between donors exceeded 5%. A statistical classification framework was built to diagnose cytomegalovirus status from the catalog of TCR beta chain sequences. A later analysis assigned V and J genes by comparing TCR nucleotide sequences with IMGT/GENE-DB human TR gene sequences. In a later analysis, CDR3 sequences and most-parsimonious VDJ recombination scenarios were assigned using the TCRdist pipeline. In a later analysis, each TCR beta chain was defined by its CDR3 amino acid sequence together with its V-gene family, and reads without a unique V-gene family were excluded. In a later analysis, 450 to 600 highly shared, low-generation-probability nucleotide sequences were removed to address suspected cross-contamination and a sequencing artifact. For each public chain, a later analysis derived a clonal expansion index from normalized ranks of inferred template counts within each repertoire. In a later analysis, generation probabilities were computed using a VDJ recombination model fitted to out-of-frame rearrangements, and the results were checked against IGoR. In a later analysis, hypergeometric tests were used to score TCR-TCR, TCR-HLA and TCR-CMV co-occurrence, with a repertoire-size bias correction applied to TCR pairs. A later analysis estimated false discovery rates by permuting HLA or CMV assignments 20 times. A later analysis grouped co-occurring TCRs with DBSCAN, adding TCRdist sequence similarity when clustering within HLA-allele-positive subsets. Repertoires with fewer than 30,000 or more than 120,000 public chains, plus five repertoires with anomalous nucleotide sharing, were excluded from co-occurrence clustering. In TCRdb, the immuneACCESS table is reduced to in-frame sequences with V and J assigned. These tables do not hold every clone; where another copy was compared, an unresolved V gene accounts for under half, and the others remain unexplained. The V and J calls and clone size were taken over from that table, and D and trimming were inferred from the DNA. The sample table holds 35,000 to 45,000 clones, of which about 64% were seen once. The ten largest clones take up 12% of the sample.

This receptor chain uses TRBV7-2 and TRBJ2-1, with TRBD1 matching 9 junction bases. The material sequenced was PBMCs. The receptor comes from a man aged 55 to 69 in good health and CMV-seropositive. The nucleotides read TGTGCCAGCAGGGGACAGGGTTACAATGAGCAGTTCTTC. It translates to CASRGQGYNEQFF.